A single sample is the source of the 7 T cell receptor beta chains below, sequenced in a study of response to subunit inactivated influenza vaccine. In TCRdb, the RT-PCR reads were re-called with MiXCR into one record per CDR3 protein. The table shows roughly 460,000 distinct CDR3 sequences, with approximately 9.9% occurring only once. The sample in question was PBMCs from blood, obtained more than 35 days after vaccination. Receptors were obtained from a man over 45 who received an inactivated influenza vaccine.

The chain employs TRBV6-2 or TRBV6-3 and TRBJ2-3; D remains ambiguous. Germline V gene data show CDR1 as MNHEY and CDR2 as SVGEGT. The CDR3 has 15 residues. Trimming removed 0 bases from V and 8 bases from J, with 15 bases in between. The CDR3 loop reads CASSYSTSAWGTQYF. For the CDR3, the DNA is TGTGCCAGCAGTTACTCGACTTCTGCTTGGGGTACGCAGTATTTT.

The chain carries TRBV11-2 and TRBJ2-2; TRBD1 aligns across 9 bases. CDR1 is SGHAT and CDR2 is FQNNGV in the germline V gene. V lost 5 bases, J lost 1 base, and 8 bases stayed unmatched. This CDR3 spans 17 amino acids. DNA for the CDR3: TGTGCCAGCAGCCCGGGGACAGGGAGGAGGAACACCGGGGAGCTGTTTTTT. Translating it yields CASSPGTGRRNTGELFF.

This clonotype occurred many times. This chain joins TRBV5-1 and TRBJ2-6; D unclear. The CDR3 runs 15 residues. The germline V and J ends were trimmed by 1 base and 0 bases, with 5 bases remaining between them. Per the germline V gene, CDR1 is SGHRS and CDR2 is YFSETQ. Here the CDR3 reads CASSLSGSGANVLTF. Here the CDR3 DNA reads TGCGCCAGCAGCTTGTCAGGCTCTGGGGCCAACGTCCTGACTTTC.

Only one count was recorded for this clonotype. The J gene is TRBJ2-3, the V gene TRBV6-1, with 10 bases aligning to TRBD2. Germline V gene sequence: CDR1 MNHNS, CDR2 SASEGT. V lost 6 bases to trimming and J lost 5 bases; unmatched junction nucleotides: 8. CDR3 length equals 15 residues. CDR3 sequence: CASRPTSGAGDTQYF. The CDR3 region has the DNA TGTGCCAGCAGACCCACTAGCGGGGCAGGAGATACGCAGTATTTT.

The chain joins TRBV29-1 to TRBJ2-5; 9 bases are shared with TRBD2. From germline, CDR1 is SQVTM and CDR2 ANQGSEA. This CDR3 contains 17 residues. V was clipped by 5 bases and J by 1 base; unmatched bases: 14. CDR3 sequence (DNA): TGCAGCGTTCGCGGGACTAGCTACCTAAAATTCCAAGAGACCCAGTACTTC. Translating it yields CSVRGTSYLKFQETQYF.

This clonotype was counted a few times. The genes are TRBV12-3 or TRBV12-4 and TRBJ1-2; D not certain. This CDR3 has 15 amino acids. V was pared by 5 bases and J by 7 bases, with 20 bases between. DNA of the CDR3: TGTGCCAGCAGTAACTACCTAGAGCGAATGGGTGGCTACACCTTC. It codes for CASSNYLERMGGYTF.

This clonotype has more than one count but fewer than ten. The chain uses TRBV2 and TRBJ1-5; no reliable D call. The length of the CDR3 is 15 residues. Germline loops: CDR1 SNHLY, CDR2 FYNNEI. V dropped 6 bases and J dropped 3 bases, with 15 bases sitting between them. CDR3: CASSDIGQYNQPQHF. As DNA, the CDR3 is TGTGCCAGCAGCGACATCGGGCAGTACAATCAGCCCCAGCATTTT.